This T cell receptor (beta chain) was identified during a study of blood T cell repertoires in COVID-19. In germline, CDR1 is SGDLS, CDR2 YYNGEE. The V end was cut by 3 bases, the J end by 11 bases, with 17 bases between. The CDR3 contains 13 residues. Assay: immunoSEQ multiplex PCR; the TCRdb copy retains only in-frame clones and omits some. The data show roughly 57,000 clones, 60% to 85% seen once. The rearrangement joins TRBV9 to TRBJ1-2, with a tentative D call TRBD1 (6 bases). Input material: peripheral blood. The TCR sequence derives from a man younger than 45 with COVID-19, enrolled during active disease. As DNA, the CDR3 is TGTGCCAGCAGCGAGACCCCTGGACAGTTATACACCTTC. This sequence encodes CASSETPGQLYTF.